This T cell receptor beta chain was observed in a study of breast tumors, draining lymph nodes, adjacent tissues. The germline CDR1 and CDR2 sequences are SGHTA and FQGNSA. The CDR3 has 15 amino acids. The V end was cut by 5 bases, the J end by 2 bases, with 16 bases between. The lymph nodes were axillary draining lymph nodes from breast cancer patients. This clonotype showed up many times. TCRdb redid the calling of the multiplex PCR reads with MiXCR, one entry per CDR3 protein. The sample yields fewer than 300,000 distinct CDR3 sequences, roughly 32% seen once. The specimen was axillary lymph node tissue. J is TRBJ2-7 and V is TRBV7-2; D is undetermined. The receptor comes from a female donor with breast cancer. Some clones in this sample may be carry-over from other donors' samples. The CDR3 coding sequence is TGTGCCAGCAGCCCAACACCCGGGTTTGCCTACGAGCAGTACTTC. Translation gives CASSPTPGFAYEQYF.